These 23 T cell receptor beta chains were sequenced from one sample in a study of shared clonotypes between healthy human individuals. This table comes from immunoSEQ multiplex PCR, and its TCRdb copy is limited to in-frame clones, with some not included. The sample carries a few hundred thousand clones, about 74% recorded once. Sequencing input: PBMCs. The receptors originated from a woman aged 40 to 50 in good health. Some clones in this sample may be carry-over from other donors' samples.

In the case of this clone: A much larger clone is a single base away; this may be a read error. The chain has TRBV7-9 and TRBJ2-5, with 8 positions matching TRBD1. The germline V gene encodes CDR1 SEHNR and CDR2 FQNEAQ (reference sequence). The CDR3 spans 19 residues. The CDR3 region is CASSLGRGTGSQFQGTQYF. The CDR3 region has the DNA TGTGCCAGCAGCTTAGGTCGAGGGACAGGCTCCCAATTCCAAGGGACCCAGTACTTC.

This clone was observed a single time. The chain combines TRBV21-1 with TRBJ1-1. TRBV21-1 is a pseudogene. This CDR3 contains 17 residues. CDR3 DNA: TGTGCCAGCAGCAAACCCAACCTCCTAGGGCCTAACGATGAAGCTTTCTTT. This translates into CASSKPNLLGPNDEAFF.

The chain is built from TRBV27 and TRBJ2-6; maybe TRBD1 (7 bases). Germline-derived CDR1 and CDR2 are MNHEY and SMNVEV (reference sequence). Trimming pared 5 bases from V and 2 bases from J, leaving 10 bases between. The CDR3 is 15 residues long. CDR3 in amino acids: CASSLRGAGANVLTF. The DNA for the CDR3 is TGTGCCAGCAGTCTCAGGGGGGCTGGGGCCAACGTCCTGACTTTC.

A few counts support this clone. The chain couples TRBV5-1 to TRBJ2-7; the D gene could be TRBD1 or TRBD2 (7 bases each). The length of the CDR3 is 16 residues. Germline CDR1 and CDR2: SGHRS and YFSETQ. V was pared by 0 bases and J by 3 bases, with 16 bases between. The CDR3: CASSLASGGDYYEQYF. CDR3 coding DNA: TGCGCCAGCAGCTTGGCCTCAGGGGGGGATTACTACGAGCAGTACTTC.

This clone was counted between two and nine times. The chain joins TRBV30 to TRBJ2-7; possibly TRBD1 for D (5 bases). Trimming pared 5 bases from V and 7 bases from J, leaving 12 bases between. The CDR3 contains 11 residues. Germline assignment: CDR1 GTSNPN and CDR2 SVGIG (reference sequence). CDR3 nucleotides: TGTGCCTGGGACAGAATCCGAGAGCAGTACTTC. Translated: CAWDRIREQYF.

This chain links TRBV7-3 with TRBJ1-2, with 9 bases that match TRBD1. Germline values: CDR1 SGHTA, CDR2 FQGTGA. V lost 4 bases, J lost 4 bases, and 4 bases stayed unmatched. This CDR3 has 14 residues. Written as DNA, the CDR3 is TGTGCCAGCAGCTCGGGGGACAGGGTCTATGGCTACACCTTC. Translation: CASSSGDRVYGYTF.

This clone was picked up many times. The J gene is TRBJ2-1, the V gene TRBV11-1; D is unclear. Trimming removed 4 bases at V and 9 bases at J, with 10 bases between. From germline, CDR1 is SGHAT and CDR2 FQDESV (reference sequence). This CDR3 is 12 amino acids long. CDR3: CASSSSLSEQFF. The CDR3 DNA sequence: TGTGCCAGCAGCTCCTCCTTAAGTGAGCAGTTCTTC.

The rearrangement joins TRBV7-9 to TRBJ2-2; 9 bases line up with TRBD2. Germline lookup yields CDR1 SEHNR and CDR2 FQNEAQ (reference sequence). V dropped 5 bases and J dropped 0; count of bases not matched to a gene: 7. The CDR3 has 17 amino acids. CDR3 residues: CASSPSAGGPNTGELFF. CDR3 coding DNA: TGTGCCAGCAGCCCCTCAGCGGGAGGTCCGAACACCGGGGAGCTGTTTTTT.

Concerning this clone: This same CDR3 is encoded by further DNA sequences in the sample. J is TRBJ2-5 and V is TRBV15, with D tentatively TRBD2 (6 bases). This CDR3 has 13 residues. V lost 6 bases and J 5 bases, leaving 13 bases between the germline ends. Looked up from germline, CDR1 is LNHNV and CDR2 is YYDKDF (reference sequence). The DNA for the CDR3 is TGTGCCACCAGTCGGTTGGGGGGTGAGACCCAGTACTTC. Translation gives CATSRLGGETQYF.

This rearrangement joins TRBV6-1 to TRBJ2-2, with D unclear. The CDR3 loop spans 14 amino acids. V was shortened by 8 bases and J by 0 bases, with 10 bases between the two germline ends. CDR1 is MNHNS and CDR2 is SASEGT in the germline V gene. Written as DNA, the CDR3 is TGTGCCAGCCTCCCGGCCCCGAACACCGGGGAGCTGTTTTTT. As protein: CASLPAPNTGELFF.

The CDR3 bases are TGTGCCAGCAGCTTGGACAGGGAGGCTAATGAAAAACTGTTTTTT. This encodes CASSLDREANEKLFF. V is TRBV5-6 and J is TRBJ1-4, with D possibly matching TRBD1 (6 bases). Germline V gene sequence: CDR1 SGHDT, CDR2 YYEEEE. CDR3 size: 15 residues. V was clipped by 0 bases and J by 3 bases, with 9 bases between them. Full variable domain (rest looked up from reference TRBV5-6 and TRBJ1-4): DAGVTQSPTHLIKTRGQQVTLRCSPKSGHDTVSWYQQALGQGPQFIFQYYEEEERQRGNFPDRFSGHQFPNYSSELNVNALLLGDSALYLCASSLDREANEKLFFGSGTQLSVL.

The rearrangement links TRBV29-1 to TRBJ2-7, with a possible D match to TRBD1 (7 bases). V lost 4 bases, J lost 7 bases, and 26 bases lay in between. This CDR3 contains 16 residues. The germline CDR1 and CDR2 sequences are SQVTM and ANQGSEA. The CDR3 nucleotides are TGCAGCGTTGTCGAGGGGGCTATAGCGGTTCGTCGGGAGCAGTACTTC. Translation: CSVVEGAIAVRREQYF.

This clone was seen more than once but under ten times. This sequence joins TRBV30 and TRBJ1-4, with 9 nucleotides matching TRBD1. This CDR3 contains 13 residues. The V gene's germline CDR1 is GTSNPN and CDR2 SVGIG (reference sequence). V lost 5 bases to trimming and J lost 8 bases; unmatched junction nucleotides: 6. The CDR3 DNA is TGTGCCTGGCGACAGGGGGTTAGAGAAAAACTGTTTTTT. The encoded protein is CAWRQGVREKLFF.

This clone was observed many times. The J gene is TRBJ1-5, the V gene TRBV2; D not certain. The germline V gene encodes CDR1 SNHLY and CDR2 FYNNEI. This CDR3 region has 12 residues. The V end was cut by 6 bases, the J end by 5 bases, with 8 bases between. CDR3 in amino acids: CASSDSYQPQHF. CDR3 bases: TGTGCCAGCAGCGACTCCTATCAGCCCCAGCATTTT.

This clone was observed a few times. This chain uses TRBV28 with TRBJ1-5; D ambiguous. The V and J ends lost 1 base and 6 bases respectively, with 16 bases between them. Per the germline V gene, CDR1 is MDHEN and CDR2 is SYDVKM. This CDR3 has 16 residues. CDR3 sequence: CASSLSPGGEGQPQHF. CDR3 nucleotide sequence: TGTGCCAGCAGTTTATCCCCCGGTGGGGAGGGTCAGCCCCAGCATTTT.

This clone has a single count. The V call is TRBV5-1, the J call TRBJ2-1; maybe TRBD2 (6 bases). V was pared by 0 bases and J by 3 bases, with 19 bases between. CDR1 is SGHRS and CDR2 is YFSETQ in the germline V gene. This CDR3 comprises 18 residues. The CDR3 DNA follows: TGCGCCAGCAGCTTGGAATTAGTAGCGGAGAGCTACTACAATGAGCAGTTCTTC. Translation: CASSLELVAESYYNEQFF.

This rearrangement joins TRBV7-8 to TRBJ2-7; D unclear. V gave up 5 bases and J gave up 3 bases, with 14 bases separating them. In germline, CDR1 is SGHVS, CDR2 FQNEAQ. The CDR3 runs 14 residues. The CDR3 loop reads CASSPTAVNYEQYF. CDR3 coding DNA: TGTGCCAGCAGCCCTACGGCGGTCAACTACGAGCAGTACTTC.

The chain employs TRBV19 and TRBJ2-7; D is perhaps TRBD2 (5 bases). This CDR3 has 14 amino acids. Germline lookup yields CDR1 LNHDA and CDR2 SQIVND (reference sequence). Trimming removed 6 bases at V and 10 bases at J, with 22 bases between. CDR3 protein: CASSPDRDLHSQYF. CDR3 DNA: TGTGCCAGTAGCCCAGATCGGGATCTACACAGTCAGTACTTC.

J is TRBJ2-7 and V is TRBV2, with TRBD2 as a possible D gene (6 bases). This CDR3 is 15 amino acids long. Trimming took off 0 bases at V and 3 bases at J, with 12 bases between the two ends. The germline V gene has CDR1 SNHLY and CDR2 FYNNEI. The CDR3 here is CASSEAARGRYEQYF. CDR3 coding DNA: TGTGCCAGCAGTGAAGCGGCGCGGGGACGCTACGAGCAGTACTTC.

On this clone: It is likely a read error: a sequence one base away is far more abundant. The chain couples TRBV4-1 to TRBJ1-2; no definite D call. The CDR3 runs to 14 residues. The V and J ends lost 0 bases and 6 bases respectively, with 11 bases between them. The V gene's germline CDR1 is MGHRA and CDR2 YSYEKL. The CDR3 is CASSQDLRPDGYTF. In nucleotides, the CDR3 is TGCGCCAGCAGCCAAGACTTGCGCCCTGATGGCTACACCTTC.

This clone has only a few counts. This chain connects TRBV9 to TRBJ1-1, with D tentatively TRBD1 (6 bases). V was trimmed by 4 bases and J by 2 bases, leaving 24 bases between them. The germline V gene has CDR1 SGDLS and CDR2 YYNGEE. This CDR3 is built from 18 residues. The CDR3 here is CASSTKQGLLLGNTEAFF. For the CDR3, the DNA is TGTGCCAGCAGCACCAAGCAGGGGCTCCTCCTCGGCAACACTGAAGCTTTCTTT.

The chain couples TRBV6-5 to TRBJ1-1; the D gene is possibly TRBD1 (5 bases). The germline CDR1 and CDR2 sequences are MNHEY and SVGAGI. The CDR3 is 14 residues long. Trimming left V 5 bases short and J 5 bases short, with 15 bases between. The CDR3 DNA is TGTGCCAGCAGTCCCTTAGTAAGGGGAACTGAAGCTTTCTTT. Its translation is CASSPLVRGTEAFF.

This chain connects TRBV4-3 to TRBJ2-1, with 7 bases fitting TRBD2. With V trimmed by 6 bases and J by 5 bases, 13 bases remained unmatched. Germline-derived CDR1 and CDR2 are LGHNA and YSLEER. This CDR3 contains 16 residues. CDR3 nucleotide sequence: TGCGCCAGCAGTTACGGGGCGGGAGTGAAGAACAATGAGCAGTTCTTC. Its protein is CASSYGAGVKNNEQFF.